A single sample gave rise to the 8 T cell receptor beta chains below, sequenced in a study of blood T cells in healthy people across ages. A sample-barcoded 5' primer and a J-beta primer mix were used in a second PCR of roughly 6 to 12 cycles. In TCRdb, the 5' RACE reads were re-called with MiXCR into one record per CDR3 protein. The repertoire holds about 900,000 distinct CDR3 sequences, approximately 49% seen once, with around 15% in the top ten. The source material was blood. All receptors come from a man aged 25-45 years in good health.

This clonotype was seen more than once but under ten times. This chain uses TRBV7-9 with TRBJ2-7, with a tentative D call TRBD2 (6 bases). Looked up from germline, CDR1 is SEHNR and CDR2 is FQNEAQ (reference sequence). The length of the CDR3 is 16 residues. The V end was cut by 7 bases, the J end by 2 bases, with 21 bases between. The CDR3 nucleotides are TGTGCCAGCACCACTTCGGGGGTAGGCTTAGCCTACGAGCAGTACTTC. Translated, it gives CASTTSGVGLAYEQYF.

The chain recombines TRBV21-1 with TRBJ1-5; TRBD1 reflects the table's D call only, with no check against the DNA. TRBV21-1 is tagged as a pseudogene. The CDR3 runs to 17 residues. The chain's CDR3 is CASSGRCRGRVSQPQHF. DNA for the CDR3: TGTGCCAGCAGCGGACGGTGCAGGGGGAGAGTTTCCCAGCCCCAGCATTTT.

The chain is built from TRBV5-1 and TRBJ1-5, with 8 nucleotides matching TRBD1. Germline V gives CDR1 SGHRS, CDR2 YFSETQ. The V gene end was trimmed by 4 bases and the J gene end by 3 bases; junction bases not matched to a gene: 12. The length of the CDR3 is 17 residues. CDR3 residues: CASSPGTGANSNQPQHF. In DNA, the CDR3 is TGCGCCAGCAGCCCGGGGACAGGCGCTAATTCCAATCAGCCCCAGCATTTT.

V usage is TRBV20-1 and J usage is TRBJ1-2, with D perhaps TRBD1 (5 bases). The CDR3 has 14 residues. Per germline, CDR1 DFQATT and CDR2 SNEGSKA (reference sequence). The ends were cut back, 6 bases at V and 7 bases at J, with 21 bases in the middle. The CDR3 sequence is CSADSTVLVGGYTF. CDR3 coding DNA: TGCAGTGCCGATTCGACAGTCCTCGTAGGTGGCTACACCTTC.

CDR3 coding DNA: TGTGCCAGCAGTTTATCGCCGGGACAGTTCTATGAGCAGTTCTTC. It specifies CASSLSPGQFYEQFF. The gene calls are TRBV27 and TRBJ2-1; 7 bases match TRBD1. The ends lost 0 bases at V and 8 bases at J; junction bases unmatched: 7. The CDR3 is 15 amino acids. Looked up from germline, CDR1 is MNHEY and CDR2 is SMNVEV (reference sequence).

V gene TRBV14 combines with J gene TRBJ2-3, with D perhaps TRBD1 or TRBD2 (6 bases each). Germline CDR1 is SGHDN and CDR2 is FVKESK. V lost 2 bases and J 1 base, leaving 13 bases between the germline ends. The CDR3 is 16 amino acids. The CDR3 protein is CASSQFEGGRTDTQYF. The CDR3 nucleotides are TGTGCCAGCAGCCAATTTGAGGGGGGCCGCACAGATACGCAGTATTTT.

The chain joins TRBV27 to TRBJ1-2; TRBD1 matches 11 bases. The germline CDR1 and CDR2 sequences are MNHEY and SMNVEV (reference sequence). Trimming at V came to 6 bases and at J to 4 bases, leaving 4 bases not matched to a gene. The CDR3 sequence is 14 residues long. DNA for the CDR3: TGTGCCAGCAGGGGACAGGGGGTCGGCTATGGCTACACCTTC. This gives the protein CASRGQGVGYGYTF.

This clonotype was counted a few times. V and J are TRBV12-3 or TRBV12-4 and TRBJ2-7; tentative D call: TRBD2 (10 bases). Deletions cut 6 bases from V and 4 bases from J, with 28 bases between. This CDR3 region has 18 residues. CDR3 DNA sequence: TGTGCCAGCAGCCGCTCGGACAGGGGACTAGCGAAAGATTACGAGCAGTACTTC. It translates to CASSRSDRGLAKDYEQYF.